The next 23 T cell receptor beta chains were all read from a single sample in a study of shared clonotypes between healthy human individuals. This table comes from immunoSEQ multiplex PCR, and its TCRdb copy is limited to in-frame clones, with some not included. The repertoire consists of roughly 1.5 million clones, with about 98% occurring once and the leading ten covering roughly 0.45%. The material sequenced was naive CD4+ T cells sorted from blood. Subset indicated: CD45RA+ positively selected. These receptors all come from a man in his thirties or forties in good health.

This rearrangement joins TRBV2 to TRBJ2-1, with a tentative D call TRBD2 (5 bases). The germline gives CDR1 SNHLY, CDR2 FYNNEI. The V end lost 2 bases, the J end lost 3 bases, and 5 bases lay between the germline ends. The CDR3 contains 13 residues. The CDR3 DNA reads TGTGCCAGCAGTGAAACTAGCTACAATGAGCAGTTCTTC. This sequence encodes CASSETSYNEQFF.

J is TRBJ1-5 and V is TRBV19, with D possibly TRBD1 on 6 matching bases. Germline V gene lookup returns CDR1 LNHDA and CDR2 SQIVND (reference sequence). CDR3 length: 17 amino acids. V was cut by 4 bases and J by 4 bases, with 20 bases left in between. CDR3 DNA: TGTGCCAGTAGTACCCCCGACGGACAGATCCGAAATCAGCCCCAGCATTTT. Translation: CASSTPDGQIRNQPQHF.

The rearrangement joins TRBV11-2 to TRBJ2-7; TRBD2 matches at 12 bases. Germline V gene data show CDR1 as SGHAT and CDR2 as FQNNGV. The CDR3 length is 16 residues. J was trimmed by 1 base and V by 3 bases; bases with no gene match: 4. As DNA, the CDR3 is TGTGCCAGCAGCTTGAGGACTAGCGGGATTTCCTACGAGCAGTACTTC. Protein: CASSLRTSGISYEQYF.

The V call is TRBV4-3, the J call TRBJ2-1; unclear D gene. Germline CDR1 reads LGHNA; CDR2 reads YSLEER. V was shortened by 0 bases and J by 5 bases, with 8 bases between the two germline ends. The CDR3 is made up of 14 amino acids. CDR3 coding DNA: TGCGCCAGCAGCCAAGATAGCCAGCACAATGAGCAGTTCTTC. It is translated as CASSQDSQHNEQFF.

In the case of this clone: Sequence at one end of the junction differs from germline and may be a read error. The chain links TRBV7-3 to TRBJ2-7; 12 bases are shared with TRBD2. CDR1 SGHTA and CDR2 FQGTGA come from the germline V gene. CDR3 length equals 15 residues. The CDR3 DNA sequence: TGTGCCAGCAGGTTAAGTCTGGGACTAGCGGGCGAGCAGTACTTC. This translates into CASRLSLGLAGEQYF.

The rearrangement uses TRBV7-3 and TRBJ1-1; D remains unclear. The V gene's germline CDR1 is SGHTA and CDR2 FQGTGA. V was shortened by 5 bases and J by 3 bases, with 13 bases between the two germline ends. The CDR3 covers 14 residues. The CDR3 nucleotides read TGTGCCAGCAGCCAAGGTCGGGGTTACACTGAAGCTTTCTTT. This codes for CASSQGRGYTEAFF.

This clone was seen a single time. V gene TRBV9 combines with J gene TRBJ2-3; the match to TRBD1 covers 7 bases. The CDR3 has 14 residues. Germline loops: CDR1 SGDLS, CDR2 YYNGEE. Trimming at V came to 4 bases and at J to 3 bases, leaving 5 bases not matched to a gene. CDR3 sequence: CASSTTRGTDTQYF. CDR3 coding DNA: TGTGCCAGCAGCACCACCAGGGGGACAGATACGCAGTATTTT.

The chain employs TRBV6-5 and TRBJ1-3, with 7 nucleotides matching TRBD1. Germline V gene data show CDR1 as MNHEY and CDR2 as SVGAGI. V dropped 9 bases and J dropped 11; count of bases not matched to a gene: 16. CDR3 size: 14 residues. CDR3 sequence (DNA): TGTGCCAGTTATGCCCTAGGACAGGCCCCGTCCATATATTTT. Encoded protein: CASYALGQAPSIYF.

The V call is TRBV7-9, the J call TRBJ2-5; 7 positions agree with TRBD2. Germline assignment: CDR1 SEHNR and CDR2 FQNEAQ (reference sequence). CDR3 length: 8 amino acids. J lost 12 bases, V lost 11 bases, and 3 bases had no gene match. Written as DNA, the CDR3 is TGTGCCGCGGGGGAGAAGTACTTC. Amino acids: CAAGEKYF.

This chain joins TRBV4-1 and TRBJ2-3, with D perhaps TRBD1 (6 bases). CDR1 and CDR2 from the germline V gene are MGHRA and YSYEKL. This CDR3 is built from 17 residues. Deletions cut 1 base from V and 0 bases from J, with 14 bases between. As DNA, the CDR3 is TGCGCCAGCAGCCAAGGATCTCGGACAGCAAGCACAGATACGCAGTATTTT. Amino acid sequence: CASSQGSRTASTDTQYF.

This clone has a single count. The V and J genes are TRBV30 and TRBJ2-2; 11 bases are shared with TRBD2. This CDR3 region has 18 residues. The trim removed 0 bases at V and 7 bases at J, leaving 13 bases unmatched. Germline assignment: CDR1 GTSNPN and CDR2 SVGIG (reference sequence). The CDR3 sequence is CAWSVGSGRAVEGGELFF. Written as DNA, the CDR3 is TGTGCCTGGAGTGTCGGTAGCGGGAGGGCCGTAGAGGGCGGGGAGCTGTTTTTT.

The CDR3 protein is CASKRWAADYGYTF. CDR3 nucleotide sequence: TGTGCCAGCAAGAGGTGGGCCGCTGACTATGGCTACACCTTC. The chain combines TRBV9 with TRBJ1-2; D not certain. Germline V gene sequence: CDR1 SGDLS, CDR2 YYNGEE. V dropped 6 bases and J dropped 3 bases, with 15 bases sitting between them. The CDR3 sequence is 14 residues long.

This sequence joins TRBV9 and TRBJ2-5, with 7 bases matching TRBD2. The V gene end was trimmed by 2 bases and the J gene end by 5 bases; junction bases not matched to a gene: 9. Germline V gives CDR1 SGDLS, CDR2 YYNGEE. This CDR3 comprises 15 residues. The CDR3 DNA reads as TGTGCCAGCAGCGTGATTGGCGGGAGAACGGAGACCCAGTACTTC. Protein sequence: CASSVIGGRTETQYF.

This chain joins TRBV5-1 and TRBJ2-5; 11 bases agree with TRBD1. V lost 4 bases and J lost 5; bases outside the gene matches: 10. The CDR3 sequence is 16 residues long. CDR1 and CDR2 from the germline V gene are SGHRS and YFSETQ. CDR3 residues: CASSNRWDRGEETQYF. The CDR3 DNA is TGCGCCAGCAGCAATAGATGGGACAGGGGGGAGGAGACCCAGTACTTC.

The chain employs TRBV4-1 and TRBJ2-7; 9 nucleotides line up with TRBD1. CDR1 and CDR2 (germline): MGHRA, YSYEKL. Trimming took 4 bases from V and 3 from J; bases not matched to a gene: 4. This CDR3 is 14 amino acids long. CDR3 nucleotide sequence: TGCGCCAGCAGCCGGGACAGGGTTGACTACGAGCAGTACTTC. This codes for CASSRDRVDYEQYF.

This chain connects TRBV9 to TRBJ1-3; D is unresolved. V lost 3 bases and J 4 bases, leaving 11 bases between the germline ends. The CDR3 has 14 amino acids. The germline CDR1 and CDR2 sequences are SGDLS and YYNGEE. CDR3 protein: CASSADLQGNTIYF. CDR3 bases: TGTGCCAGCAGCGCGGACCTTCAAGGAAACACCATATATTTT.

For this clone: The sample holds other DNA sequences that translate to the same CDR3. The chain is built from TRBV30 and TRBJ2-3; D not resolved. The V end lost 3 bases, the J end lost 2 bases, and 0 bases lay between the germline ends. The CDR3 contains 10 residues. Germline V gene sequence: CDR1 GTSNPN, CDR2 SVGIG (reference sequence). CDR3 loop: CAWSTDTQYF. The CDR3 bases are TGTGCCTGGAGCACAGATACGCAGTATTTT.

The CDR3 DNA follows: TGTGCCAGCAGCTTAGCGTCGGCAGGCGTTAGCGGGAGTACGCAGTATTTT. It is translated as CASSLASAGVSGSTQYF. V is TRBV7-8 and J is TRBJ2-3; 9 bases match TRBD2. The CDR3 consists of 17 residues. Germline assignment: CDR1 SGHVS and CDR2 FQNEAQ. J was trimmed by 8 bases and V by 0 bases; bases with no gene match: 12.

The chain links TRBV5-4 to TRBJ2-1; 7 nucleotides match TRBD2. The CDR3 is made up of 16 amino acids. V trimming: 6 bases; J trimming: 6 bases; junction bases outside the gene matches: 15. CDR1 is SGHNT, CDR2 YYREEE, per germline (reference sequence). The CDR3 sequence: CASNPREGRGGNEQFF. The CDR3 DNA reads TGTGCCAGCAACCCGAGAGAGGGGCGCGGGGGCAATGAGCAGTTCTTC.

The V and J genes are TRBV5-8 and TRBJ2-1, with 7 bases matching TRBD1. V gave up 9 bases and J gave up 4 bases; unmatched junction bases: 7. The CDR3 extends over 13 amino acids. Germline CDR1 SGHTS, CDR2 YDEGEE. The CDR3 sequence is CANPGTAYNEQFF. CDR3 DNA: TGTGCCAACCCCGGGACAGCATACAATGAGCAGTTCTTC.

V and J are TRBV30 and TRBJ1-2, with 7 bases fitting TRBD1. Germline CDR1 and CDR2: GTSNPN and SVGIG (reference sequence). The CDR3 is 11 residues long. With V trimmed by 8 bases and J by 6 bases, 6 bases remained unmatched. CDR3 protein: CARDRADGYTF. CDR3 sequence (DNA): TGTGCCCGCGACAGGGCTGATGGCTACACCTTC.

V is TRBV6-5 and J is TRBJ1-2, with unresolved D. The germline gives CDR1 MNHEY, CDR2 SVGAGI. Trimming left V 5 bases short and J 5 bases short, with 12 bases between. This CDR3 comprises 13 residues. CDR3 sequence reads: CASSLGGLYGYTF. CDR3 bases: TGTGCCAGCAGTCTCGGAGGCCTATATGGCTACACCTTC.

The CDR3 DNA is TGTGCCAGCAGTTCCATGGGTGGGCGGGAGAAGGAATACGAGCAGTACTTC. This encodes CASSSMGGREKEYEQYF. The chain has TRBV28 and TRBJ2-7; 7 bases match TRBD2. With V trimmed by 4 bases and J by 4 bases, 16 bases remained unmatched. Germline V gene sequence: CDR1 MDHEN, CDR2 SYDVKM. CDR3 length: 17 amino acids.